The entry below gives a single T cell receptor beta chain sequence along with its context. The data originate from a study of blood T cell repertoires in COVID-19. Profiled with immunoSEQ multiplex PCR; TCRdb holds only in-frame clones, not every one. The table lists roughly 320,000 clones, about 90% of them singletons, with just under 6.5% in the top ten. Per germline, CDR1 SNHLY and CDR2 FYNNEI. V was pared by 8 bases and J by 2 bases, with 6 bases of the junction left unmatched. CDR3 length: 13 residues. This receptor was identified in a woman between 50 and 59 years old with COVID-19, enrolled during active disease. The chain links TRBV2 to TRBJ2-7, with 7 nucleotides matching TRBD1. The sample comprised peripheral blood. The CDR3 DNA is TGTGCCAGCCTATTGACAGGGACCTACGAGCAGTACTTC. Translated, it gives CASLLTGTYEQYF.